In this sample, the clone carrying this TCR beta chain turned up once. What it binds is not known. One junction end does not reproduce the germline sequence, and a read error may be involved. In germline, CDR1 is SGHRS, CDR2 YFSETQ. This CDR3 contains 18 residues. Study outcomes and limitations: Greatest tumor Treg TCR overlap was with tumor naive CD4+ cells. Tumor memory CD4+ T cell TCR gene usage clustered with blood and lymph node memory CD4+ cells and lymph node naive CD4+ cells.

Memory CD4+ T cells were sorted as CD4+CD45RO+CD25- cells. Full-length variable regions came from constant-region reverse primers plus semi-nested Nested Universal Primer A PCR. TCRdb used MiXCR to reprocess the 5' RACE reads, holding one entry per CDR3 protein. This sample has 6,700 or so distinct CDR3 sequences, with 55% to 70% found just once. The material sequenced was tumor-infiltrating memory CD4+ T cells sorted from the breast tumor. Subset denoted: memory CD4+ T cells, CD4+CD45RO+CD25-. This receptor was identified in a female donor with breast cancer. This chain joins TRBV5-1 and TRBJ2-7; D possibly corresponds to TRBD1 (6 bases). CDR3 loop: CTSSFSGQGPQFSFEQYF. CDR3 in DNA: TGCACCAGCAGCTTCTCGGGGCAGGGGCCCCAATTTTCCTTCGAGCAGTACTTC.